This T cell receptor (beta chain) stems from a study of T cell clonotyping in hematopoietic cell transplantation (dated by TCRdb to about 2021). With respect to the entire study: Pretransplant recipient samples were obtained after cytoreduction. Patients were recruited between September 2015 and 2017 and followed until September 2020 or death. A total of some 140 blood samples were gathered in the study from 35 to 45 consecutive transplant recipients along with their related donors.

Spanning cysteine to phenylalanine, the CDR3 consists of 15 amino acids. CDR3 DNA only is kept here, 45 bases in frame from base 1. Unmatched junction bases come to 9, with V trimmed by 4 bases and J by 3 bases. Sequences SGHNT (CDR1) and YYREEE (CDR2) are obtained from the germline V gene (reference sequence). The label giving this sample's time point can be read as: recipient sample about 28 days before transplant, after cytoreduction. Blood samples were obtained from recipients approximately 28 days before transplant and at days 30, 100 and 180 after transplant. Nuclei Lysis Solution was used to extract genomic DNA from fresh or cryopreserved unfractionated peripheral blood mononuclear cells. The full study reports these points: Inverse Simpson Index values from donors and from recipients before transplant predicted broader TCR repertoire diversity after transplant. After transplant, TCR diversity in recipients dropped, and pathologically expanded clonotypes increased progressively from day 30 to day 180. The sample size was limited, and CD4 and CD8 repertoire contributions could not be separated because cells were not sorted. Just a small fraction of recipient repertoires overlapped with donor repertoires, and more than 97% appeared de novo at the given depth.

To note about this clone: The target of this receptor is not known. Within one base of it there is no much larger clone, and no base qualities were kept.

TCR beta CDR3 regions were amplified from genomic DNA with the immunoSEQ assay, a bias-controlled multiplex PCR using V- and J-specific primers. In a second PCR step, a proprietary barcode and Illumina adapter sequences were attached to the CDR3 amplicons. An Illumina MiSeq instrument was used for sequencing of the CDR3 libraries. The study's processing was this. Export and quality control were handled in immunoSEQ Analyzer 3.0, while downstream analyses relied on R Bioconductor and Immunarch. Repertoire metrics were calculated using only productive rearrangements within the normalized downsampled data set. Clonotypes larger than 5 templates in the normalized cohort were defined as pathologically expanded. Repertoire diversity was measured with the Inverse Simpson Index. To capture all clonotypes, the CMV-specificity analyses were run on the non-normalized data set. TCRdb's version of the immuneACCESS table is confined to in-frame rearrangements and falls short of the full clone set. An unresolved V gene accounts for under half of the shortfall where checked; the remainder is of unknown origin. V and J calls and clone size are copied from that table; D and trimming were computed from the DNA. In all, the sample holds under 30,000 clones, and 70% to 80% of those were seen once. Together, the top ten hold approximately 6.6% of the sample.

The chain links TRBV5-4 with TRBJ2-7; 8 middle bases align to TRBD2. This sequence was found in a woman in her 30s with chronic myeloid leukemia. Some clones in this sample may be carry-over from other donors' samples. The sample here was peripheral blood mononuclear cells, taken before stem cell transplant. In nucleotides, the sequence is TGTGCCAGCAGCATCGGGACTAGAACAGACTACGAGCAGTACTTC. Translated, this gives CASSIGTRTDYEQYF.